This T cell receptor beta chain appears in the sequencing data of a study of cytomegalovirus exposure and HLA in healthy donors. Study background: Earlier results showed almost 120 million unique TCR beta sequences derived from approximately 180 million T cells. Study results and limitations: Sequencing depth across donors, presence/absence analyses assumed, was roughly uniform.

Trimming cost V 4 bases and J 5 bases; bases outside gene matches: 6. The V gene's germline CDR1 is SGHTA and CDR2 FQGNSA. CDR3 length: 14 amino acids. In the PCR, 60 Vbeta and 13 Jbeta primers were used. Assay: immunoSEQ multiplex PCR; the TCRdb copy retains only in-frame clones and omits some. The table records some 98,000 clones, 75% to 85% of them present only once. Worth noting for this clone: What it binds is unknown.

This clonotype was sampled from a man younger than 35 in good health and CMV-seropositive. The sequenced material came from PBMCs. The V call is TRBV7-2, the J call TRBJ1-1; TRBD1 aligns across 8 bases. CDR3 in amino acids: CASSSQGVGTEAFF. The CDR3 DNA is TGTGCCAGCAGCTCACAGGGGGTGGGGACTGAAGCTTTCTTT.